The T cell receptor (beta chain) under discussion was sequenced for a study of CD8 T cells in Susac syndrome. A quantity of about 0.5 to 1 ug RNA underwent reverse transcription using random hexamers. TCRdb redid the calling of the immunoSEQ multiplex PCR reads with MiXCR, one entry per CDR3 protein. The table has over 150,000 distinct CDR3 sequences, 90% to 96% seen once. Sequenced: CD4+ T cells from PBMCs. This TCR was recovered from a human donor with Susac syndrome.

Here the CDR3 reads CASSLPGGRNEQFF. In nucleotides, the CDR3 is TGTGCCAGCTCACTTCCAGGGGGCAGGAATGAGCAGTTCTTC. The chain joins TRBV18 to TRBJ2-1; 8 bases are a match to TRBD1. The germline CDR1 and CDR2 sequences are KGHSH and LQKENI. V was pared by 4 bases and J by 7 bases, with 6 bases of the junction left unmatched. CDR3 length: 14 amino acids.